These 10 T cell receptor beta chains were all obtained from the same sample, sequenced in a study of T cell changes during pregnancy in multiple sclerosis. The method was immunoSEQ multiplex PCR; TCRdb's version includes in-frame clones alone and lacks a portion of them. The sample includes approximately 70,000 clones, 91% of them seen just once. Sequenced material: peripheral blood, taken in the third trimester of pregnancy. Receptor source: a female donor in good health, enrolled as a control in a pregnancy study.

In this sample, this clone turned up once. V and J are TRBV6-1 and TRBJ2-1; 8 bases fit TRBD1. Germline CDR1 is MNHNS and CDR2 is SASEGT. The CDR3 is made up of 15 amino acids. The V segment lost 8 bases and the J segment 1 base; nucleotides outside the gene matches: 7. In DNA form, the CDR3 reads TGTGCCAGCGGAGTAGACAGGGGTTCCTACAATGAGCAGTTCTTC. Protein sequence: CASGVDRGSYNEQFF.

A word on this clone: Other DNA sequences within the sample encode an identical CDR3. The chain recombines TRBV6-5 with TRBJ2-7; 7 bases are shared with TRBD1. V dropped 6 bases and J dropped 3; count of bases not matched to a gene: 2. CDR1 MNHEY and CDR2 SVGAGI come from the germline V gene. The CDR3 loop spans 12 amino acids. CDR3 nucleotide sequence: TGTGCCAGCAGAACAGGGGTCTACGAGCAGTACTTC. It is translated as CASRTGVYEQYF.

V usage is TRBV5-1 and J usage is TRBJ1-2; maybe TRBD1 (6 bases). Trimming removed 4 bases at V and 7 bases at J, with 20 bases between. This CDR3 region has 15 residues. CDR1 SGHRS and CDR2 YFSETQ come from the germline V gene. The CDR3 DNA sequence: TGCGCCAGCAGCCCCCCGCAATCGGCGGGGGCTGGCTACACCTTC. Translated: CASSPPQSAGAGYTF.

In its sample, this clone was seen once. This chain links TRBV5-1 with TRBJ1-1, with D unresolved. CDR1 is SGHRS, CDR2 YFSETQ, per germline. Trimming removed 0 bases from V and 11 bases from J, with 5 bases in between. There are 10 residues in the CDR3. In nucleotides, the CDR3 is TGCGCCAGCAGCTTGGGCGGGGCTTTCTTT. Amino acids: CASSLGGAFF.

The DNA for the CDR3 is TGTGCCAGCAGCAAGAATTGGCAGGATAATTCACCCCTCCACTTT. The encoded protein is CASSKNWQDNSPLHF. The J gene is TRBJ1-6, the V gene TRBV5-6; D is unclear. CDR3 length: 15 residues. Trimming left V 4 bases short and J 5 bases short, with 13 bases between. Per germline, CDR1 SGHDT and CDR2 YYEEEE.

The chain recombines TRBV6-4 with TRBJ2-3; tentative D call: TRBD1 (5 bases). The ends were cut back, 7 bases at V and 0 bases at J, with 14 bases in the middle. CDR1 MRHNA and CDR2 SNTAGT come from the germline V gene. CDR3 size: 15 residues. DNA of the CDR3: TGTGCCAGCACTCAAGGACATCGTAGCACAGATACGCAGTATTTT. It is translated as CASTQGHRSTDTQYF.

CDR3 DNA: TGCGCCAGCAGCTTGGGGGGACAGGGAAACACTGAAGCTTTCTTT. It translates to CASSLGGQGNTEAFF. This chain joins TRBV5-1 and TRBJ1-1, with TRBD1 matching 9 bases. The CDR3 sequence is 15 residues long. From germline, CDR1 is SGHRS and CDR2 YFSETQ. With V trimmed by 0 bases and J by 2 bases, 2 bases remained unmatched.

This clone was seen a few times. J is TRBJ1-6 and V is TRBV5-4, with 7 positions matching TRBD1. Germline-derived CDR1 and CDR2 are SGHNT and YYREEE (reference sequence). This CDR3 is built from 15 residues. V lost 4 bases, J lost 5 bases, and 6 bases stayed unmatched. CDR3 amino acids: CASSPGGGNNSPLHF. Here the CDR3 DNA reads TGTGCCAGCAGCCCCGGAGGGGGCAATAATTCACCCCTCCACTTT.

The chain employs TRBV18 and TRBJ1-2; D not resolved. Germline V gene lookup returns CDR1 KGHSH and CDR2 LQKENI. Trimming took off 1 base at V and 1 base at J, with 7 bases between the two ends. This CDR3 comprises 14 residues. CDR3 sequence: CASSPLVFNYGYTF. The CDR3, as DNA: TGTGCCAGCTCACCACTAGTCTTTAACTATGGCTACACCTTC. The variable domain in full, completed from reference TRBV18 and TRBJ1-2, reads NAGVMQNPRHLVRRRGQEARLRCSPMKGHSHVYWYRQLPEEGLKFMVYLQKENIIDESGMPKERFSAEFPKEGPSILRIQQVVRGDSAAYFCASSPLVFNYGYTFGSGTRLTVV.

The V and J genes are TRBV5-1 and TRBJ1-2, with D tentatively TRBD1 (5 bases). Trimming left V 0 bases short and J 5 bases short, with 14 bases between. Germline CDR1 is SGHRS and CDR2 is YFSETQ. The CDR3 spans 15 residues. The DNA for the CDR3 is TGCGCCAGCAGCTTGGAGCCAGGGTTTCGGTATGGCTACACCTTC. Amino acid sequence: CASSLEPGFRYGYTF.